This entry concerns a single T cell receptor beta chain. The data stem from a study of blood T cell repertoires in COVID-19. Study-level information: Donors in the United States, Italy and Spain gave samples during acute or convalescent COVID-19.

Sequenced by immunoSEQ multiplex PCR; TCRdb stores in-frame clones only, minus some. Among approximately 220,000 clones listed, roughly 88% were seen once. Germline-derived CDR1 and CDR2 are LNHDA and SQIVND (reference sequence). Trimming cost V 7 bases and J 0 bases; bases outside gene matches: 16. CDR3 size: 19 residues. Participants spanned ages roughly 18 to 90 years and resided in 20 to 25 US areas. The clonotype was recovered from a woman aged 40 to 50 with acute COVID-19. The sequenced sample consisted of PBMCs or T cells enriched from blood (not recorded which). V and J are TRBV19 and TRBJ2-1; the match to TRBD2 covers 9 bases. DNA of the CDR3: TGTGCCAGTACGGCCTCGGGTAGCGGGGGCCTCAGCTCCTACAATGAGCAGTTCTTC. This translates into CASTASGSGGLSSYNEQFF.